This TCR beta chain was obtained from a study of technical replicates of blood from a handful of donors. Assay used: immunoSEQ multiplex PCR; TCRdb lists only in-frame clones, some missing. Of under 80,000 clones in the sample, roughly 97% were seen once. The receptor's source is a human donor in good health. Input material: T cells isolated from PBMCs.

The CDR3 nucleotides are TGTGCCAGCAGTGTCTACGCGGGAGAGGGGGAGGATGGCTACACCTTC. Its translation is CASSVYAGEGEDGYTF. The chain employs TRBV6-1 and TRBJ1-2; perhaps TRBD1 as D (6 bases). V was trimmed by 4 bases and J by 6 bases, leaving 21 bases between them. The CDR3 is made up of 16 amino acids. Germline V lookup: CDR1 MNHNS, CDR2 SASEGT.